This T cell receptor beta chain was observed in a study of T cell responses to AZD1222 COVID-19 vaccine. This clone was recorded a few times. Its antigen is unidentified. Regarding the study as a whole: Among the donors, most were white British and more were female, and clonal diversity was possibly underestimated. Distributed over spike, vaccine-associated CD4 TCRs predominated at 160-218 and 743-854. Spike-specific TCR depth and breadth grew after two AZD1222 doses.

V was cut by 1 base and J by 2 bases, with 7 bases left in between. The germline V gene has CDR1 SEHNR and CDR2 FQNEAQ (reference sequence). CDR3 length: 14 residues. The protocol was immunoSEQ multiplex PCR, while the TCRdb copy is restricted to in-frame clones and leaves out a portion. The sample has about 180,000 clones, around nine tenths seen once; the top ten hold less than 3%. Sample: peripheral blood, taken on day 0 of AZD1222 vaccination. The genes are TRBV7-9 and TRBJ2-3, with D hard to call. The receptor's source is an adult in good health. The CDR3 sequence: CASSLEQLTDTQYF. The CDR3 coding sequence is TGTGCCAGCAGCTTAGAACAGCTCACAGATACGCAGTATTTT. The full variable domain, in which reference TRBV7-9 and TRBJ2-3 provide the parts outside the CDR3, is DTGVSQNPRHKITKRGQNVTFRCDPISEHNRLYWYRQTLGQGPEFLTYFQNEAQLEKSRLLSDRFSAERPKGSFSTLEIQRTEQGDSAMYLCASSLEQLTDTQYFGPGTRLTVL.